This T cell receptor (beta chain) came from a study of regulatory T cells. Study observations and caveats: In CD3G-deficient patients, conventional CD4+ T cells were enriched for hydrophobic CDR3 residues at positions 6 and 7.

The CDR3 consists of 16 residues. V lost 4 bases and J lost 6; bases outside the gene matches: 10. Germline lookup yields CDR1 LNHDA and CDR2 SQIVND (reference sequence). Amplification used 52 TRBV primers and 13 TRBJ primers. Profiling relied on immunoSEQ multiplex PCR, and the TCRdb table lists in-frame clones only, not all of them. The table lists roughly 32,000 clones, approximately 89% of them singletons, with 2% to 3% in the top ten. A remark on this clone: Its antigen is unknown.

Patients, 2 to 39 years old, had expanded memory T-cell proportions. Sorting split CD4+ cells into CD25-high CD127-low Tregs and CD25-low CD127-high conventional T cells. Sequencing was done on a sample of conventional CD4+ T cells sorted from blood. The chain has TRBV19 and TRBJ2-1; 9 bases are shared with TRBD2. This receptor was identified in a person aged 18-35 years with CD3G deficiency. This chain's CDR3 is CASSTGTGGRANEQFF. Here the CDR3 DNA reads TGTGCCAGTAGTACGGGTACGGGCGGGAGGGCCAATGAGCAGTTCTTC. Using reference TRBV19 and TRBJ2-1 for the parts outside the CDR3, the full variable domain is DGGITQSPKYLFRKEGQNVTLSCEQNLNHDAMYWYRQDPGQGLRLIYYSQIVNDFQKGDIAEGYSVSREKKESFPLTVTSAQKNPTAFYLCASSTGTGGRANEQFFGPGTRLTVL.